A single sample gave rise to the 28 T cell receptor beta chains below, sequenced in a study of T cells in Graves' hyperthyroidism and ophthalmopathy. RNA transcripts provided the source from which TCR beta CDR3 regions were amplified. TCR CDR3 underwent first-round RT-PCR with the HTBI primer set. TCRdb recomputed calls from the multiplex PCR reads with MiXCR, one row per CDR3 protein. This sample yields 500,000 to 800,000 distinct CDR3 sequences, of which roughly 15% are seen a single time; about an eighth belongs to the top ten. Sequenced material: blood. These receptors came from a woman aged 45-65 years with Graves' ophthalmopathy.

The chain joins TRBV6-1 to TRBJ2-3; TRBD2 matches 8 bases. Trimming cost V 1 base and J 4 bases; bases outside gene matches: 10. The CDR3 totals 17 residues. Germline values: CDR1 MNHNS, CDR2 SASEGT. CDR3 coding DNA: TGTGCCAGCAGTGAAGTTGTGCGGGGGGAACATCCAGATACGCAGTATTTT. Protein: CASSEVVRGEHPDTQYF.

On this clonotype: With a much larger clone just one base away, this may be a read error. The genes are TRBV30 and TRBJ2-1, with TRBD1 identical over 7 bases. This CDR3 has 13 amino acids. Germline lookup yields CDR1 GTSNPN and CDR2 SVGIG (reference sequence). This CDR3 is CAWSPRTGREQLF. CDR3 coding DNA: TGTGCCTGGAGCCCAAGGACAGGACGTGAGCAGCTCTTC.

This clonotype was observed many times. J is TRBJ1-2 and V is TRBV6-1, with D uncertain. From germline, CDR1 is MNHNS and CDR2 SASEGT. The CDR3 length is 13 residues. Trimming left V 4 bases short and J 0 bases short, with 6 bases between. CDR3 protein: CASSVHPNYGYTF. The CDR3 region has the DNA TGTGCCAGCAGTGTTCATCCTAACTATGGCTACACCTTC.

This clonotype was seen at least ten times. The chain has TRBV5-6 and TRBJ1-1; 9 nucleotides agree with TRBD1. The CDR3 has 16 residues. Germline lookup yields CDR1 SGHDT and CDR2 YYEEEE. Trimming cost V 0 bases and J 3 bases; bases outside gene matches: 6. CDR3 nucleotides: TGTGCCAGCAGCTTGGCGGGACAGGGAGTTCACACTGAAGCTTTCTTT. Its translation is CASSLAGQGVHTEAFF.

This clonotype was counted at least ten times. This sequence joins TRBV29-1 and TRBJ2-3; 9 bases map to TRBD2. The CDR3 loop spans 17 amino acids. V shed 3 bases, J shed 0 bases, and the junction held 10 bases outside the gene matches. Germline loops: CDR1 SQVTM, CDR2 ANQGSEA. The CDR3 DNA is TGCAGCGTTGAGAGAGCGGGAGGAAGAGCTAGCACAGATACGCAGTATTTT. Residues: CSVERAGGRASTDTQYF.

This clonotype was observed at least ten times. V gene TRBV29-1 combines with J gene TRBJ2-7, with TRBD1 identical over 7 bases. Germline CDR1 SQVTM, CDR2 ANQGSEA. CDR3 length: 14 residues. Trimming cost V 5 bases and J 2 bases; bases outside gene matches: 9. CDR3 DNA sequence: TGCAGCGTTACTTTCACAGGGGTTGCCTACGAGCAGTACTTC. The encoded protein is CSVTFTGVAYEQYF.

This clonotype was recorded many times. The chain carries TRBV20-1 and TRBJ2-1, with 9 bases identical to TRBD1. Trimming cost V 6 bases and J 7 bases; bases outside gene matches: 13. Germline CDR1 is DFQATT and CDR2 is SNEGSKA (reference sequence). The CDR3 is 15 amino acids. The CDR3: CSAIPGTGLGNEQFF. CDR3 DNA sequence: TGCAGTGCCATACCCGGGACAGGGTTGGGTAATGAGCAGTTCTTC.

The chain uses TRBV6-1 and TRBJ2-3, with TRBD2 matching over 11 bases. The V gene end was trimmed by 2 bases and the J gene end by 2 bases; junction bases not matched to a gene: 6. Germline assignment: CDR1 MNHNS and CDR2 SASEGT. The CDR3 sequence is 17 residues long. The DNA for the CDR3 is TGTGCCAGCAGTGAACGTATACTAGCGGGAGCCACAGATACGCAGTATTTT. Translating it yields CASSERILAGATDTQYF.

This clonotype occurred many times. V usage is TRBV20-1 and J usage is TRBJ2-7; the D gene is possibly TRBD2 (6 bases). This CDR3 has 17 residues. The germline gives CDR1 DFQATT, CDR2 SNEGSKA (reference sequence). V was trimmed by 7 bases and J by 0 bases, leaving 25 bases between them. The DNA of the CDR3 is TGCAGTGTCACCACCGATACGGGGGTCCCGAGCTCCTACGAGCAGTACTTC. Amino acids: CSVTTDTGVPSSYEQYF.

This chain uses TRBV20-1 with TRBJ1-2; D is ambiguous. V lost 3 bases to trimming and J lost 2 bases, with 10 bases between them. Germline CDR1 and CDR2: DFQATT and SNEGSKA (reference sequence). CDR3 length: 13 amino acids. CDR3 nucleotides: TGCAGTGCTAGTAACAACGACAACTATGGCTACACCTTC. It translates to CSASNNDNYGYTF.

The chain links TRBV6-9 to TRBJ2-3; 9 bases match TRBD1. V was pared by 3 bases and J by 4 bases, with 8 bases of the junction left unmatched. The CDR3 is 16 residues long. The germline CDR1 and CDR2 sequences are MNHGY and SVAAGI. This CDR3 is CASSYGTGRVPDTQYF. The CDR3 DNA follows: TGTGCCAGCAGTTACGGGACAGGGAGGGTCCCAGATACGCAGTATTTT.

This clonotype was counted between two and nine times. The V and J genes are TRBV9 and TRBJ2-1, with D uncertain. The CDR3 has 15 residues. Trimming stripped 0 bases from V and 0 bases from J, with 7 bases between. In germline, CDR1 is SGDLS, CDR2 YYNGEE. The CDR3 reads CASSVAESSYNEQFF. The CDR3 nucleotides are TGTGCCAGCAGCGTAGCTGAAAGCTCCTACAATGAGCAGTTCTTC. Looking up the rest from reference TRBV9 and TRBJ2-1 gives the full variable domain: DSGVTQTPKHLITATGQRVTLRCSPRSGDLSVYWYQQSLDQGLQFLIQYYNGEERAKGNILERFSAQQFPDLHSELNLSSLELGDSALYFCASSVAESSYNEQFFGPGTRLTVL.

This clonotype was seen a handful of times. The chain carries TRBV28 and TRBJ1-3, with TRBD1 identical over 9 bases. The CDR3 sequence is 15 residues long. From germline, CDR1 is MDHEN and CDR2 SYDVKM. The J segment lost 8 bases and the V segment lost 4 bases, leaving 9 bases of the junction unmatched. CDR3 coding DNA: TGTGCCAGCAGTTCCGCGGGACAGGGAATCGACACCATATATTTT. Its protein is CASSSAGQGIDTIYF.

V and J are TRBV10-3 and TRBJ2-7; TRBD2 matches 9 bases. The CDR3 length is 16 residues. The J segment lost 0 bases and the V segment lost 3 bases, leaving 6 bases of the junction unmatched. Germline loops: CDR1 ENHRY, CDR2 SYGVKD. The CDR3 DNA reads TGTGCCATCAGTGACCGGCGACTAGCGGACTCCTACGAGCAGTACTTC. It specifies CAISDRRLADSYEQYF.

CDR3 bases: TGTGCCAGCAGTTACCAAAGCGGGAGTAGGTCAGATACGCAGTATTTT. Translating it yields CASSYQSGSRSDTQYF. This chain joins TRBV6-5 and TRBJ2-3; 8 bases line up with TRBD2. The V gene's germline CDR1 is MNHEY and CDR2 SVGAGI. The CDR3 consists of 16 residues. V shed 2 bases, J shed 4 bases, and the junction held 8 bases outside the gene matches.

This clonotype was picked up many times. V usage is TRBV12-5 and J usage is TRBJ2-2, with D perhaps matching TRBD1 (6 bases). The germline V gene encodes CDR1 LGHNT and CDR2 FRNRAP. The CDR3 spans 15 residues. V lost 5 bases to trimming and J lost 0 bases, with 10 bases between them. CDR3 loop: CASGPGHTNTGELFF. Here the CDR3 DNA reads TGTGCTAGTGGTCCGGGACACACGAACACCGGGGAGCTGTTTTTT. Looking up the rest from reference TRBV12-5 and TRBJ2-2 gives the full variable domain: DARVTQTPRHKVTEMGQEVTMRCQPILGHNTVFWYRQTMMQGLELLAYFRNRAPLDDSGMPKDRFSAEMPDATLATLKIQPSEPRDSAVYFCASGPGHTNTGELFFGEGSRLTVL.

The V and J genes are TRBV6-1 and TRBJ2-1, with 9 bases identical to TRBD1. V lost 10 bases, J lost 4 bases, and 8 bases stayed unmatched. The CDR3 totals 14 residues. Germline lookup yields CDR1 MNHNS and CDR2 SASEGT. CDR3 amino acids: CATSGTGNYNEQFF. CDR3 coding DNA: TGTGCCACATCCGGGACAGGGAATTACAATGAGCAGTTCTTC.

This chain uses TRBV11-1 with TRBJ2-2, with 7 bases matching TRBD2. The V gene end was trimmed by 2 bases and the J gene end by 7 bases; junction bases not matched to a gene: 7. Germline values: CDR1 SGHAT, CDR2 FQDESV (reference sequence). CDR3 length equals 15 residues. CDR3 coding DNA: TGTGCCAGCAGCTTACGGGCGCTAGCGGTCGGGGAGCTGTTTTTT. This encodes CASSLRALAVGELFF.

This clonotype was observed many times. The chain combines TRBV28 with TRBJ1-1, with D hard to call. The CDR3 covers 17 residues. CDR1 and CDR2 (germline): MDHEN, SYDVKM. V was trimmed by 5 bases and J by 0 bases, leaving 19 bases between them. The CDR3 DNA reads as TGTGCCAGCAGTAAACTCCGGGAGAAAACAATGAACACTGAAGCTTTCTTT. Amino acids: CASSKLREKTMNTEAFF.

This clonotype was recorded many times. This chain joins TRBV5-6 and TRBJ2-3; maybe TRBD1 (6 bases). The CDR3 covers 14 residues. Trimming removed 7 bases at V and 2 bases at J, with 14 bases between. Germline V lookup: CDR1 SGHDT, CDR2 YYEEEE. The CDR3 is CASRTGTYTDTQYF. As DNA, the CDR3 is TGTGCCAGCCGCACCGGGACATACACAGATACGCAGTATTTT.

The gene calls are TRBV15 and TRBJ2-1; 7 nucleotides align to TRBD2. The CDR3 is 15 amino acids. J gave up 6 bases and V 1 base, and 6 bases lay outside the gene matches. From germline, CDR1 is LNHNV and CDR2 YYDKDF (reference sequence). The CDR3 region has the DNA TGTGCCACCAGCAGAGTACGCGGGAGCGGCAATGAGCAGTTCTTC. Translation gives CATSRVRGSGNEQFF.

This clonotype occurred a few times. The chain employs TRBV19 and TRBJ1-6; 9 bases fit TRBD1. V lost 5 bases to trimming and J lost 7 bases; unmatched junction nucleotides: 6. The CDR3 has 15 residues. Looked up from germline, CDR1 is LNHDA and CDR2 is SQIVND (reference sequence). Here the CDR3 reads CASSEGQGLNSPLHF. CDR3 DNA sequence: TGTGCCAGTAGTGAAGGACAGGGGTTAAATTCACCCCTCCACTTT.

This chain uses TRBV7-9 with TRBJ1-4; possible D gene TRBD1, 6 bases. The length of the CDR3 is 14 residues. Germline CDR1 SEHNR, CDR2 FQNEAQ (reference sequence). V was cut by 1 base and J by 7 bases, with 10 bases left in between. The CDR3 is CASSLDGTLEKLFF. DNA of the CDR3: TGTGCCAGCAGCTTAGACGGGACACTTGAAAAACTGTTTTTT.

Comments on this clonotype: This may be a read error, as it is one base from a much larger clone. The chain is built from TRBV5-5 and TRBJ1-1, with TRBD1 identical over 8 bases. This CDR3 comprises 15 residues. Germline CDR1 and CDR2: SGHKS and YYEKEE (reference sequence). CDR3 sequence reads: CVSSSQGASRTEAFF. CDR3 bases: TGTGTCAGCAGCTCGCAGGGGGCCTCGAGGACTGAAGCTTTCTTT.

This clonotype was seen a few times. The chain couples TRBV20-1 to TRBJ2-5; D gene ambiguous. The germline V gene encodes CDR1 DFQATT and CDR2 SNEGSKA (reference sequence). V was trimmed by 3 bases and J by 5 bases, leaving 4 bases between them. This CDR3 contains 10 residues. The DNA of the CDR3 is TGCAGTGCTAGTTTGGAGACCCAGTACTTC. This codes for CSASLETQYF.

This rearrangement joins TRBV10-3 to TRBJ2-7; TRBD2 matches at 9 bases. Per germline, CDR1 ENHRY and CDR2 SYGVKD. V lost 4 bases to trimming and J lost 0 bases; unmatched junction nucleotides: 1. This CDR3 is 14 amino acids long. This chain's CDR3 is CAISVREGSYEQYF. CDR3 sequence (DNA): TGTGCCATCAGTGTGCGGGAGGGCTCCTACGAGCAGTACTTC.

Details on this clonotype: It may be a read error: a sequence one base away is much more abundant. CDR3 sequence reads: CSAWGMDREENDYCYTF. CDR3 DNA: TGCAGTGCTTGGGGGATGGACAGGGAAGAGAACGACTATTGCTACACCTTC. This chain connects TRBV20-1 to TRBJ1-2, with TRBD1 identical over 8 bases. The germline gives CDR1 DFQATT, CDR2 SNEGSKA (reference sequence). The CDR3 consists of 17 residues.

The chain couples TRBV12-3 or TRBV12-4 to TRBJ2-5; the D call may be TRBD1 or TRBD2 (5 bases each). The length of the CDR3 is 14 residues. Trimming stripped 3 bases from V and 9 bases from J, with 17 bases between. CDR3 bases: TGTGCCAGCAGTTTGCTACAGGAGTTCGGGGCCCAGTACTTC. It specifies CASSLLQEFGAQYF.